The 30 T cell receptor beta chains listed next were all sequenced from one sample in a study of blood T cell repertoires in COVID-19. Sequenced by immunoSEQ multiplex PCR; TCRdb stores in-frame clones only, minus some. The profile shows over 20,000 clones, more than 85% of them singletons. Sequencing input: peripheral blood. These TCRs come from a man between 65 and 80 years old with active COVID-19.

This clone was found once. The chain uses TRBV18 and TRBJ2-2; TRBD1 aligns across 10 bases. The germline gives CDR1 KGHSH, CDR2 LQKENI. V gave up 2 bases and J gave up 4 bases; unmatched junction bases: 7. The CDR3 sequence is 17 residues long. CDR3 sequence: CASSPDPGQGSTGELFF. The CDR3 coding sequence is TGTGCCAGCTCACCAGATCCGGGACAGGGGAGCACCGGGGAGCTGTTTTTT.

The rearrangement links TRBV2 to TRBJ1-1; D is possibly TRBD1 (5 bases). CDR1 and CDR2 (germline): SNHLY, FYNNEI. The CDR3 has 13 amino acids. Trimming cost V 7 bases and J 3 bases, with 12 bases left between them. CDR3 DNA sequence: TGTGCCAGCATTAACAGGTGGGACACTGAAGCTTTCTTT. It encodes CASINRWDTEAFF.

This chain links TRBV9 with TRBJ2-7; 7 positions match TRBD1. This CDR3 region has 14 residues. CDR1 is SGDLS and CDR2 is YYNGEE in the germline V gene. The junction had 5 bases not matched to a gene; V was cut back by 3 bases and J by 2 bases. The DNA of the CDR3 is TGTGCCAGCAGCGACGGGACAGAAACCTACGAGCAGTACTTC. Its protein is CASSDGTETYEQYF.

The CDR3 reads CASSQDLYNEQFF. CDR3 sequence (DNA): TGTGCCAGCAGCCAAGATTTATACAATGAGCAGTTCTTC. V is TRBV3-1 (or the pseudogene TRBV3-2) and J is TRBJ2-1; D call uncertain. CDR3 length: 13 residues. CDR1 and CDR2 from the germline V gene are LGHDT and YNNKEL (reference sequence). V was pared by 0 bases and J by 4 bases, with 4 bases between.

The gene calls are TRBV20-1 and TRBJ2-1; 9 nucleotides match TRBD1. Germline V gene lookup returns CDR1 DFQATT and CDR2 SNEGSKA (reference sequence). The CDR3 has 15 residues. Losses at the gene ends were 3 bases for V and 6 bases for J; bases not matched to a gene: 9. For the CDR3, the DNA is TGCAGTGCTAGTAGCCCGGGACAGGGTTCCAATGAGCAGTTCTTC. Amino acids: CSASSPGQGSNEQFF.

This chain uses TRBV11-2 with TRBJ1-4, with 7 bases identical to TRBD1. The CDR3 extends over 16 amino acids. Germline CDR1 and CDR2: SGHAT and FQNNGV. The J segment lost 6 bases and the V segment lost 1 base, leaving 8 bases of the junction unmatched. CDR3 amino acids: CASSLGLRGPDEKLFF. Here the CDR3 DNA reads TGTGCCAGCAGCTTAGGGTTAAGGGGGCCTGATGAAAAACTGTTTTTT.

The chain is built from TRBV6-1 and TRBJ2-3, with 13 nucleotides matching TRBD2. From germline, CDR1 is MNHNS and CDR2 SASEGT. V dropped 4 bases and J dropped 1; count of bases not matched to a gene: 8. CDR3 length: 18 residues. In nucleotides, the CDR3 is TGTGCCAGCAGTGCACTAGCGGGAGGGCTCGGGGGCACAGATACGCAGTATTTT. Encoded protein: CASSALAGGLGGTDTQYF.

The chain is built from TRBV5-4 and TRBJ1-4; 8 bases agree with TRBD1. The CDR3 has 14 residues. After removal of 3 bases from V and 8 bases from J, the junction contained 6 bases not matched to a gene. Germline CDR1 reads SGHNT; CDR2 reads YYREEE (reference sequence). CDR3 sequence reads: CASSSTGDNEKLFF. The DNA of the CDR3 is TGTGCCAGCAGCTCGACAGGGGATAACGAAAAACTGTTTTTT.

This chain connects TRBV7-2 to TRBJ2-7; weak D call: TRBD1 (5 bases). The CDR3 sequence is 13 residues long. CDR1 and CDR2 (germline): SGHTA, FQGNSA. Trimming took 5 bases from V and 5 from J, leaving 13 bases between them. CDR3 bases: TGTGCCAGCAGCACTGACAGACGGAACGAGCAGTACTTC. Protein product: CASSTDRRNEQYF.

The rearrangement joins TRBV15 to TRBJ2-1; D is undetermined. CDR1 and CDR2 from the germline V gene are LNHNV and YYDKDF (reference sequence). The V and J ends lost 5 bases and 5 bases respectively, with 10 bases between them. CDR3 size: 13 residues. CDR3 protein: CATSVHTNNEQFF. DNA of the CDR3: TGTGCCACCAGCGTACACACAAACAATGAGCAGTTCTTC.

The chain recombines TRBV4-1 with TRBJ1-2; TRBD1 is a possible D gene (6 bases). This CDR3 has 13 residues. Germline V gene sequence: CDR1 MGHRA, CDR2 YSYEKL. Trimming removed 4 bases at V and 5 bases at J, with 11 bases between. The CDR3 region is CASSREDRYGYTF. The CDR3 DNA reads TGCGCCAGCAGCCGAGAAGACAGGTATGGCTACACCTTC.

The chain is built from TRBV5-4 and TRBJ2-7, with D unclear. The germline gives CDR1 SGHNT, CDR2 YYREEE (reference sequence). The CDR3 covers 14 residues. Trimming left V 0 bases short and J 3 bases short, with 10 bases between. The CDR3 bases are TGTGCCAGCAGCTTGGAGAGCTCCTTCTACGAGCAGTACTTC. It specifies CASSLESSFYEQYF.

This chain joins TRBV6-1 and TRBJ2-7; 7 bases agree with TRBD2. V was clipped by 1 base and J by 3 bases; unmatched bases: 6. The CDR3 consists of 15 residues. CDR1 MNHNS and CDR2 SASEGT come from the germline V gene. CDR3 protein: CASSEGTSFIYEQYF. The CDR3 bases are TGTGCCAGCAGTGAAGGGACTAGTTTTATCTACGAGCAGTACTTC.

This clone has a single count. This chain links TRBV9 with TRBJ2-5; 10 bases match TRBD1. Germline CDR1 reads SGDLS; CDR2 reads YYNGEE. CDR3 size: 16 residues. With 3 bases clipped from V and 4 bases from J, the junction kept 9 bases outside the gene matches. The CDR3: CASSEGDRGSGETQYF. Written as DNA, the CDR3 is TGTGCCAGCAGCGAGGGGGACAGGGGTTCGGGAGAGACCCAGTACTTC.

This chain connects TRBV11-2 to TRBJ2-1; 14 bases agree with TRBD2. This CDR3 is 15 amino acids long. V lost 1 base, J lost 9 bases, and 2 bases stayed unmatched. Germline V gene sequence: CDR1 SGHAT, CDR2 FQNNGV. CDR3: CASSLGLAGGTEQFF. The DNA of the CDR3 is TGTGCCAGCAGCTTAGGACTAGCGGGAGGGACTGAGCAGTTCTTC.

The CDR3 reads CASSYNAGGEPLHF. DNA of the CDR3: TGTGCCAGCAGCTACAATGCGGGGGGAGAACCCCTCCACTTT. The chain employs TRBV11-2 and TRBJ1-6; tentatively, D is TRBD1 (5 bases). This CDR3 contains 14 residues. Germline V lookup: CDR1 SGHAT, CDR2 FQNNGV. V shed 4 bases and J shed 12 bases, with 16 bases lying between them.

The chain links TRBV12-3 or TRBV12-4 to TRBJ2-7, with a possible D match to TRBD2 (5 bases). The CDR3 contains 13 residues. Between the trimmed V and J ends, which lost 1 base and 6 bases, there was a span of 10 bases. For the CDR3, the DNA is TGTGCCAGCAGTTTAGGAGGGTTAAGCGAGCAGTACTTC. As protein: CASSLGGLSEQYF.

The CDR3 spells CAISEAPSSGANVLTF. CDR3 in DNA: TGTGCCATCAGTGAGGCACCTAGCTCTGGGGCCAACGTCCTGACTTTC. This rearrangement joins TRBV10-3 to TRBJ2-6; D not resolved. V lost 2 bases and J lost 0, with 8 bases in between. Germline V gene sequence: CDR1 ENHRY, CDR2 SYGVKD. The CDR3 spans 16 residues.

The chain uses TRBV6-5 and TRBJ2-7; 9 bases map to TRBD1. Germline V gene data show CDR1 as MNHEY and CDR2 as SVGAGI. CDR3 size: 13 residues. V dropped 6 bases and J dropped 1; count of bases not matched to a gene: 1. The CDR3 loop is CASRGTGSYEQYF. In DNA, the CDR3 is TGTGCCAGCAGGGGGACAGGGTCCTACGAGCAGTACTTC.

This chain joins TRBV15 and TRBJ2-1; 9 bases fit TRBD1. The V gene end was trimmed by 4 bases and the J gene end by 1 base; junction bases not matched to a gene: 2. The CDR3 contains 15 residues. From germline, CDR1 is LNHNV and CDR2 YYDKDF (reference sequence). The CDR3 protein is CATSTDRGSYNEQFF. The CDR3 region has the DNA TGTGCCACCAGCACTGACAGGGGGTCCTACAATGAGCAGTTCTTC.

The CDR3 sequence is CASRRGVWETQYF. The CDR3 nucleotides are TGTGCCAGTAGGCGGGGGGTATGGGAGACCCAGTACTTC. This chain joins TRBV12-3 or TRBV12-4 and TRBJ2-5, with TRBD2 matching over 8 bases. J lost 5 bases, V lost 9 bases, and 8 bases had no gene match. The CDR3 covers 13 residues.

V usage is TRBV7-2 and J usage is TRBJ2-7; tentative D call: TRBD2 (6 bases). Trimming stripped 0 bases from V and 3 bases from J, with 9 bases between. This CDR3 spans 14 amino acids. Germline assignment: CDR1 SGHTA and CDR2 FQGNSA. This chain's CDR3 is CASSLAGGLYEQYF. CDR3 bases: TGTGCCAGCAGCTTAGCGGGGGGACTCTACGAGCAGTACTTC.

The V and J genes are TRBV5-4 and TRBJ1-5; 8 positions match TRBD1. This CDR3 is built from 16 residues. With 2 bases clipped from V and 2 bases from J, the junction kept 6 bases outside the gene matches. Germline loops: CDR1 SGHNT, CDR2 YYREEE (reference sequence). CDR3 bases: TGTGCCAGCAGCTTCTTCAGGGGGCATGGCAATCAGCCCCAGCATTTT. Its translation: CASSFFRGHGNQPQHF. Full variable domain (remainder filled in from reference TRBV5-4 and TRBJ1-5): ETGVTQSPTHLIKTRGQQVTLRCSSQSGHNTVSWYQQALGQGPQFIFQYYREEENGRGNFPPRFSGLQFPNYSSELNVNALELDDSALYLCASSFFRGHGNQPQHFGDGTRLSIL.

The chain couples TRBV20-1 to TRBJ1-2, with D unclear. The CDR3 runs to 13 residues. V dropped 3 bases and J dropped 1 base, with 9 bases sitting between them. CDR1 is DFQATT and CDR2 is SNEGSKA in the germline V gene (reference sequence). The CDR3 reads CSASEQLNYGYTF. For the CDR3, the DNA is TGCAGTGCTAGTGAACAGCTTAACTATGGCTACACCTTC.

In DNA form, the CDR3 reads TGTGCCAGCAGCACCCCCCGGGTGCAGGGGGCCAACGTCCTGACTTTC. This translates into CASSTPRVQGANVLTF. The chain has TRBV7-9 and TRBJ2-6; D unclear. Per the germline V gene, CDR1 is SEHNR and CDR2 is FQNEAQ (reference sequence). The CDR3 has 16 residues. Trimming took off 5 bases at V and 4 bases at J, with 15 bases between the two ends.

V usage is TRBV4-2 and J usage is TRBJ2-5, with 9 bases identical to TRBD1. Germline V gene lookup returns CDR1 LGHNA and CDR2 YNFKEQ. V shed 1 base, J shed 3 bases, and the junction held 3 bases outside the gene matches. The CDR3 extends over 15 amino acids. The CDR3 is CASSQAGQGEETQYF. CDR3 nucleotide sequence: TGTGCCAGCAGCCAAGCGGGACAGGGTGAAGAGACCCAGTACTTC.

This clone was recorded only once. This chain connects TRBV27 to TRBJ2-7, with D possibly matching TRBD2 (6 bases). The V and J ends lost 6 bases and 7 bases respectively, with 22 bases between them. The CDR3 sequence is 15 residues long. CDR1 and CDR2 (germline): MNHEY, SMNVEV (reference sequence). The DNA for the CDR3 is TGTGCCAGCAGATGGGGCGGAGGGCTTTTCTCTGAGCAGTACTTC. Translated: CASRWGGGLFSEQYF.

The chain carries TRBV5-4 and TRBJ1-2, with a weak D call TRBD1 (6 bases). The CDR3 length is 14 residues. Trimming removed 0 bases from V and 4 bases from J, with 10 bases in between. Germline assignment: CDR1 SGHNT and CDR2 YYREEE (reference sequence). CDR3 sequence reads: CASSLAGGAYGYTF. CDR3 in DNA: TGTGCCAGCAGCTTGGCCGGGGGGGCCTATGGCTACACCTTC.

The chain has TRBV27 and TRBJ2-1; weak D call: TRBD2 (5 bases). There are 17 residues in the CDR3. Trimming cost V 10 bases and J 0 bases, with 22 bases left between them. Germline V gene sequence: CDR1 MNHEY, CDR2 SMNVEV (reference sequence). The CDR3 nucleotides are TGTGCCAACATTCCCAGGCCAGCGGTAAGCTCCTACAATGAGCAGTTCTTC. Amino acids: CANIPRPAVSSYNEQFF.

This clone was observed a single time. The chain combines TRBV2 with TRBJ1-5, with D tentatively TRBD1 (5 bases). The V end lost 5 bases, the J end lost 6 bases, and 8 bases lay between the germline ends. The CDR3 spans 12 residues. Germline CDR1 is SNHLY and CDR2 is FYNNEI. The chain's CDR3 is CASSRQSQPQHF. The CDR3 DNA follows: TGTGCCAGCAGTCGACAGTCTCAGCCCCAGCATTTT.